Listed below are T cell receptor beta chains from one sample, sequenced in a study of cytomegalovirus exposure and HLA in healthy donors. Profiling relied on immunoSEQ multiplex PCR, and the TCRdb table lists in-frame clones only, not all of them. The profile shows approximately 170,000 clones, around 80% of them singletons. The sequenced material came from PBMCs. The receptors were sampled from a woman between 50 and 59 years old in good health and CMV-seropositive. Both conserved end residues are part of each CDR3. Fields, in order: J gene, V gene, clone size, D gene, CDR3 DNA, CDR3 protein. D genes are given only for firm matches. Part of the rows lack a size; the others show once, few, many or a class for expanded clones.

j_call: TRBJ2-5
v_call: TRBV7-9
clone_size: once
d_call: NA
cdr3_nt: TGTGCCAGCAGCCTAGCTTTGGTGTGGGGCGTCCAAGAGACCCAGTACTTC
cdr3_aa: CASSLALVWGVQETQYF

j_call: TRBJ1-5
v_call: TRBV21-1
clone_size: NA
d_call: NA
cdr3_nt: TGTGCCAGCAGTCCTCATCAGCCCCAGCATTTT
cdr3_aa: CASSPHQPQHF

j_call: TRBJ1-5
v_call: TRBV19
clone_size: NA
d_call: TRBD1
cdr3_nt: TGTGCCAGTAGTATTAGGACTACAGGGGACCAGCCCCAGCATTTT
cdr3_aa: CASSIRTTGDQPQHF

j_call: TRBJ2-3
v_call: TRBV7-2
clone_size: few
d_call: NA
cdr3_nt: TGTGCCAGCAGCGCCCGACAGACGGATACGCAGTATTTT
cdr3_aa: CASSARQTDTQYF

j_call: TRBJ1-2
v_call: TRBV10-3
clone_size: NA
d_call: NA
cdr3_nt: TGTGCCATCAAAGGGGCTGGTGGTGGCTACACCTTC
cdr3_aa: CAIKGAGGGYTF

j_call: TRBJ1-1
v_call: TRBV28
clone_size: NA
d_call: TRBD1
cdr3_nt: TGTGCCAGCAATCCGGGGACAGGGTCGAACACTGAAGCTTTCTTT
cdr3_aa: CASNPGTGSNTEAFF

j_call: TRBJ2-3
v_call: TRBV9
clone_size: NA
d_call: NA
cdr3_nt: TGTGCCAGCAGCGTTGGCAGCGGGCTAGGCACAGATACGCAGTATTTT
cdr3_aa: CASSVGSGLGTDTQYF

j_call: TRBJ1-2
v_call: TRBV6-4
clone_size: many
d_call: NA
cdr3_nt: TGTGCCAGCAGTGAGACAGTCTGGACAGATGGCTACACCTTC
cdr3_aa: CASSETVWTDGYTF

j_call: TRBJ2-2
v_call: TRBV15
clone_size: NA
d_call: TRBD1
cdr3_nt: TGTGCCACCAGCAGAGCCCCCGGACAGGGGGCAACCGGGGAGCTGTTTTTT
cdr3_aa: CATSRAPGQGATGELFF

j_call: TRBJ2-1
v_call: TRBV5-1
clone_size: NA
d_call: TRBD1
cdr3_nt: TGCGCCAGCAGCTCCGGGACAGGGATTGCGTACAATGAGCAGTTCTTC
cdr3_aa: CASSSGTGIAYNEQFF

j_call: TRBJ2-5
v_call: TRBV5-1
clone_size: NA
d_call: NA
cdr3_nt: TGCGCCAGCAGCTCGGGACACCCTACCTCGACCCAGTACTTC
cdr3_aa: CASSSGHPTSTQYF

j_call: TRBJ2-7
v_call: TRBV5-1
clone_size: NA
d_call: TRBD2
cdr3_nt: TGCGCCAGCAGCTCGGGACTAGCGGGAGCCGCCCCCTACGAGCAGTACTTC
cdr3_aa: CASSSGLAGAAPYEQYF

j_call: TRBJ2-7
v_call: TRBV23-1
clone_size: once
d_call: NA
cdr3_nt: TGCGCCAGCAGTCTTCCCAGCAACTACCCAGCTGGCGACTACGAGCAGTACTTC
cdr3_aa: CASSLPSNYPAGDYEQYF

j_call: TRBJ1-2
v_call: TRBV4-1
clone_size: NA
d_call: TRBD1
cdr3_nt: TGCGCCAGCAGCCAAGGGGGGGGACAGGGCTATGGCTACACCTTC
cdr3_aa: CASSQGGGQGYGYTF